Below are 9 T cell receptor beta chains sequenced from a single sample in a study of metastatic and nonmetastatic thyroid tumors. Using MiXCR, TCRdb re-called clones from the PCR reads. The sample carries approximately 35,000 clones, 15% recorded once. The entire patient cohort was treatment-naive prior to thyroid surgery. Sequencing input: blood. The receptors come from a male donor with papillary thyroid cancer or a benign thyroid nodule (not recorded which). Some clones in this sample may be carry-over from other donors' samples.

The chain combines TRBV2 with TRBJ2-7, with D perhaps TRBD1 (5 bases). The length of the CDR3 is 14 residues. From germline, CDR1 is SNHLY and CDR2 FYNNEI. V was cut by 7 bases and J by 1 base, with 14 bases left in between. The CDR3: CASTPEDMSYEQYF. DNA of the CDR3: TGTGCCAGCACCCCAGAGGACATGTCCTACGAGCAGTACTTC.

A few counts support this clone. The chain has TRBV6-1 and TRBJ1-2; the D is unclear. The CDR3 totals 12 residues. Trimming took 6 bases from V and 10 from J, leaving 15 bases between them. CDR1 MNHNS and CDR2 SASEGT come from the germline V gene. The CDR3 loop reads CASSQGKGAYTF. For the CDR3, the DNA is TGTGCCAGCAGCCAAGGCAAGGGCGCCTACACCTTC.

This clone was recorded at least ten times. The rearrangement links TRBV30 to TRBJ1-2, with D maybe TRBD1 (6 bases). CDR1 is GTSNPN and CDR2 is SVGIG in the germline V gene (reference sequence). V lost 2 bases to trimming and J lost 8 bases, with 12 bases between them. The CDR3 spans 12 residues. In DNA, the CDR3 is TGTGCCTGGAGTCTAACAGGGATCGGCTACACCTTC. This codes for CAWSLTGIGYTF.

On this clone itself: A much more abundant neighbour one base away suggests this may be a read error. V and J are TRBV6-5 and TRBJ2-7; possible D gene TRBD2, 7 bases. The CDR3 is made up of 16 amino acids. Germline-derived CDR1 and CDR2 are MNHEY and SVGAGI. The V and J ends lost 3 bases and 7 bases respectively, with 22 bases between them. This CDR3 reads CASSYSRGAGFREQYF. The DNA of the CDR3 is TGTGCCAGCAGTTATTCTCGGGGGGCAGGGTTTAGGGAGCAGTACTTC.

A note on this clone: Here the CDR3 omits its conserved ending phenylalanine or tryptophan, so a read error is the likely source. CDR3 protein: CASSLDGAKEQYY. CDR3 DNA: TGTGCCAGCAGCTTAGATGGGGCTAAAGAGCAGTACTAC. V gene TRBV11-3 combines with J gene TRBJ2-7; TRBD1 might be the D (5 bases). The germline V gene encodes CDR1 SGHNT and CDR2 YENEEA. V gave up 0 bases and J gave up 7 bases, with 10 bases separating them. The CDR3 contains 13 residues.

This clone was counted at least ten times. The gene calls are TRBV28 and TRBJ2-5; D not resolved. There are 13 residues in the CDR3. Germline V gives CDR1 MDHEN, CDR2 SYDVKM. Trimming pared 5 bases from V and 0 bases from J, leaving 7 bases between. The DNA of the CDR3 is TGTGCCAGCAGTACCCTTTACCAAGAGACCCAGTACTTC. It translates to CASSTLYQETQYF.

In this sample, this clone turned up many times. This chain joins TRBV3-1 and TRBJ2-5, with D unclear. With 0 bases removed from V and 2 bases from J, the gap between germline ends came to 10 bases. Germline assignment: CDR1 LGHDT and CDR2 YNNKEL (reference sequence). This CDR3 contains 15 residues. The CDR3 here is CASSQDLADQETQYF. The CDR3 DNA reads TGTGCCAGCAGCCAAGATCTGGCCGATCAAGAGACCCAGTACTTC.

In its sample, this clone was seen many times. This chain connects TRBV6-1 to TRBJ1-1; D possibly corresponds to TRBD1 (6 bases). Germline-derived CDR1 and CDR2 are MNHNS and SASEGT. The germline V and J ends were trimmed by 8 bases and 7 bases, with 20 bases remaining between them. This CDR3 is 14 amino acids long. In DNA form, the CDR3 reads TGTGCCAGCGTAATCAGGGGCGGCCCGTTTGAAGCTTTCTTT. Protein sequence: CASVIRGGPFEAFF.

This clone was counted a few times. The chain uses TRBV6-2 or TRBV6-3 and TRBJ1-3; D ambiguous. Trimming stripped 4 bases from V and 8 bases from J, with 21 bases between. This CDR3 has 16 residues. Per the germline V gene, CDR1 is MNHEY and CDR2 is SVGEGT. The DNA of the CDR3 is TGTGCCAGCAGTTCCTACCGGGAGGTCGGAAGGCACACCATATATTTT. Amino acid sequence: CASSSYREVGRHTIYF.